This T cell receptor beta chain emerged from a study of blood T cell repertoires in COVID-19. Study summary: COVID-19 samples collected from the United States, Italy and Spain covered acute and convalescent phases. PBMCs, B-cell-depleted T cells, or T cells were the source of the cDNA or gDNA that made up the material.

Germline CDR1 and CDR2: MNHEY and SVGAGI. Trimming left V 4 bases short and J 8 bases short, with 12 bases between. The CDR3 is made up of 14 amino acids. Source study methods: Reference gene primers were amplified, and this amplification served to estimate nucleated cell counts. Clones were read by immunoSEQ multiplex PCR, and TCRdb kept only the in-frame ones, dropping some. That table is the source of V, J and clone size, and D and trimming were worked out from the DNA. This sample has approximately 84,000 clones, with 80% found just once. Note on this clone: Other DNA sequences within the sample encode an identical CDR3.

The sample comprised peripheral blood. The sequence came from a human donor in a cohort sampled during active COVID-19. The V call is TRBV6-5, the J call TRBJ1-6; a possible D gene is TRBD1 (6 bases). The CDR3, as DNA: TGTGCCAGCAGTTCACAGGGATTGGATTCACCCCTCCACTTT. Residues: CASSSQGLDSPLHF.